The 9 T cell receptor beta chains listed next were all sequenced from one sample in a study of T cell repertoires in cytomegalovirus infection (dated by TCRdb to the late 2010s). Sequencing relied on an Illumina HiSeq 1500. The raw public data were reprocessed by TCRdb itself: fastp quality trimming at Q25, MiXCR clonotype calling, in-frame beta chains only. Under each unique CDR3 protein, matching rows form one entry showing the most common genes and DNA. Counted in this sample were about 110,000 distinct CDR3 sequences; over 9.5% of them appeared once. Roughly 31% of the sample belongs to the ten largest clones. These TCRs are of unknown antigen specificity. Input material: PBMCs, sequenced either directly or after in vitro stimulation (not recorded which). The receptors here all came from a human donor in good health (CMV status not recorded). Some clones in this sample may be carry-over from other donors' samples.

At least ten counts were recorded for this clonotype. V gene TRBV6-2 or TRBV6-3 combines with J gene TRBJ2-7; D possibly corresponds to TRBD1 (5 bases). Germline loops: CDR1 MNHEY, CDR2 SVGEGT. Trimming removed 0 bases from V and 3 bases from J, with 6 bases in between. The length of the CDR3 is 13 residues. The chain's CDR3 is CASSYSDSYEQYF. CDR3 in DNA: TGTGCCAGCAGTTACTCCGACAGCTACGAGCAGTACTTC.

The CDR3 sequence is CASRGGGELFF. The CDR3 DNA reads as TGTGCCAGCAGAGGGGGAGGGGAGCTGTTTTTT. This sequence joins TRBV12-3 or TRBV12-4 and TRBJ2-2; TRBD1 is a possible D gene (6 bases). The CDR3 length is 11 residues. V was clipped by 6 bases and J by 8 bases, with 7 bases between them.

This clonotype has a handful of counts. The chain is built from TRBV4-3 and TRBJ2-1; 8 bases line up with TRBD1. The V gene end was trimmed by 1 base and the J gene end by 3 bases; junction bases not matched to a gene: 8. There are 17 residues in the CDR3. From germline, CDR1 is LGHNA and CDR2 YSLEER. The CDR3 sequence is CASSQATGESLYNEQFF. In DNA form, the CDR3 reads TGCGCCAGCAGCCAAGCGACAGGGGAGTCCCTCTACAATGAGCAGTTCTTC.

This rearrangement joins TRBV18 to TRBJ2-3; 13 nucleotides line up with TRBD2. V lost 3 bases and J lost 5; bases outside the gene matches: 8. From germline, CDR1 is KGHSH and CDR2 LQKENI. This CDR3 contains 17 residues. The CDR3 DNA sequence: TGTGCCAGCTCACCCCAAAGGGGACTAGCGGGAAGAGATACGCAGTATTTT. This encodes CASSPQRGLAGRDTQYF.

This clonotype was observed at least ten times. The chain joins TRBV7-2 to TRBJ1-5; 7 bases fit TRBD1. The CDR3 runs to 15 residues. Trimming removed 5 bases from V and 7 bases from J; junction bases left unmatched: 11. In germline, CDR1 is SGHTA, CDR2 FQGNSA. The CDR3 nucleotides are TGTGCCAGCAGCACAGACGACAGGGTTGACCAGCCCCAGCATTTT. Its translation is CASSTDDRVDQPQHF.

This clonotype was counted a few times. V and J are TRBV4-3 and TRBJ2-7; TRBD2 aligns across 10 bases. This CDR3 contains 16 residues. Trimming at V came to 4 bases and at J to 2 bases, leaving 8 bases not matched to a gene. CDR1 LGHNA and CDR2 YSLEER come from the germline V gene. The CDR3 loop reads CASSPSSGRAAYEQYF. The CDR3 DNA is TGCGCCAGCAGCCCGTCAAGCGGGAGGGCCGCCTACGAGCAGTACTTC.

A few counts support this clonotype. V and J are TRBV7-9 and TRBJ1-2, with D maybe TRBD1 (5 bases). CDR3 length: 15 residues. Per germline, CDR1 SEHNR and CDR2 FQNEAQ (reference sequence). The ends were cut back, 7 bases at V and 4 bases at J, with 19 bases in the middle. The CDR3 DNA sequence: TGTGCCAGCACCACGACAGTCGGCAGCTCCTATGGCTACACCTTC. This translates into CASTTTVGSSYGYTF. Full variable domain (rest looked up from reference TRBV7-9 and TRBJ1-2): DTGVSQNPRHKITKRGQNVTFRCDPISEHNRLYWYRQTLGQGPEFLTYFQNEAQLEKSRLLSDRFSAERPKGSFSTLEIQRTEQGDSAMYLCASTTTVGSSYGYTFGSGTRLTVV.

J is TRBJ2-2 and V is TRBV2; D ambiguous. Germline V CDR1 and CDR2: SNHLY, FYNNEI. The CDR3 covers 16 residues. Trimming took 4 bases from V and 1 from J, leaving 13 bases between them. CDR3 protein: CASSGVRLGNTGELFF. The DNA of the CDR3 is TGTGCCAGCAGTGGGGTGCGGCTCGGGAACACCGGGGAGCTGTTTTTT.

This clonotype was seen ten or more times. The CDR3 sequence is CSVDSGSRNIQYF. CDR3 coding DNA: TGCAGCGTTGATAGCGGGAGTAGGAACATTCAGTACTTC. The V and J genes are TRBV29-1 and TRBJ2-4; 9 bases agree with TRBD2. J was trimmed by 7 bases and V by 3 bases; bases with no gene match: 4. There are 13 residues in the CDR3. CDR1 and CDR2 from the germline V gene are SQVTM and ANQGSEA.